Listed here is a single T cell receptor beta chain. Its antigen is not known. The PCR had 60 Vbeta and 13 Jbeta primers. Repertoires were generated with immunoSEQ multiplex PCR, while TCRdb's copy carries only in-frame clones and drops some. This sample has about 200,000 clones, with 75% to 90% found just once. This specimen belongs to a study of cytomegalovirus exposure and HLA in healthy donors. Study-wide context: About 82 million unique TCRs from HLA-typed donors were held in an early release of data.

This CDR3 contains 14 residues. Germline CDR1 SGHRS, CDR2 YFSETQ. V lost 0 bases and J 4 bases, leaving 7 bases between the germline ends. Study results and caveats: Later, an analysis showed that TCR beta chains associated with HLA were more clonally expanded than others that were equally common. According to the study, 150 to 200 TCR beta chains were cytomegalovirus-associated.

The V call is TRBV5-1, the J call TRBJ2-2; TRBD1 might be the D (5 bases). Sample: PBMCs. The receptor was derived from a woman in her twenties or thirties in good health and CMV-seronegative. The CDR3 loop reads CASSLDGATGELFF. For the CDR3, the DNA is TGCGCCAGCAGCTTGGATGGGGCCACCGGGGAGCTGTTTTTT.